This entry is about one TCR beta chain. Its antigen is unknown. TCR cDNA, made by 5'RACE template switching, carried an added universal primer site and UMIs. TCRdb reprocessed the 5' RACE reads with MiXCR, giving one entry per CDR3 protein. The sample consists of around 350,000 distinct CDR3 sequences, over 5% of them appearing once. This sample is part of a study of T cells after yellow fever vaccination. For the study at large: Each low-cell-number fraction was prepared by means of SMART-Seq v4 Ultra Low Input. General study findings and limits: Researchers report a weaker secondary response that nonetheless peaked faster, day 5 versus 15. Re-detected after boosting: most primary clones, 96% of CD4 and 80% to 90% of CD8.

V shed 7 bases, J shed 8 bases, and the junction held 11 bases outside the gene matches. Germline V gene data show CDR1 as MGHDK and CDR2 as SYGVNS. The CDR3 is 16 amino acids. This sequence was found in a man aged 25-45 years who received the YFV17D yellow fever vaccine. The V and J genes are TRBV25-1 and TRBJ2-1, with 13 bases fitting TRBD2. Sequenced here: PBMCs, sampled 5 days after the yellow fever booster vaccination. The CDR3 DNA reads as TGTGCCAGCACTGGGACTAGCGGGAAATCGGACTATGAGCAGTTCTTC. Encoded protein: CASTGTSGKSDYEQFF. Variable domain in full (rest from reference TRBV25-1 and TRBJ2-1): EADIYQTPRYLVIGTGKKITLECSQTMGHDKMYWYQQDPGMELHLIHYSYGVNSTEKGDLSSESTVSRIRTEHFPLTLESARPSHTSQYLCASTGTSGKSDYEQFFGPGTRLTVL.